The rows below give T cell receptor beta chains drawn from one sample of a study of T-cell reconstitution after alpha-beta-depleted transplantation in children. TCRdb passed the PCR reads through MiXCR, listing each CDR3 protein once. The table lists about 600,000 distinct CDR3 sequences, 13% of them singletons. The starting material was PBMCs, mostly from graft donor cells, obtained 360 days after TCRalphabeta/CD19-depleted stem cell transplant. Receptor source: a male patient between 10 and 17 years old who had a stem cell transplant for acute myeloid leukemia, so the T cells may come from the graft donor. Both conserved end residues are part of each CDR3. The D gene is left open where the match is weak. Clone size is stated in some rows and not others, as once, few, many or a class when expanded.

few	TRBV29-1	TRBJ1-5	.	TGCAGCGCAGCGGGGGGGTGGGAGCAGCCCCAGCATTTT	CSAAGGWEQPQHF
few	TRBV12-3/TRBV12-4	TRBJ2-6	.	TGTGCCAGCAGTCCCCGCAGTACTGGGGCCAACGTCCTGACTTTC	CASSPRSTGANVLTF
.	TRBV4-3	TRBJ2-5	.	TGCGCCAGCAGCCAAGGACTTTGGAGAGGGGAGACCCAGTACTTC	CASSQGLWRGETQYF
many	TRBV12-3/TRBV12-4	TRBJ2-5	TRBD1	TGTGCCAGCAGCTTCAGGGACAGGGCATGGGAGACCCAGTACTTC	CASSFRDRAWETQYF
.	TRBV7-2	TRBJ2-7	.	TGTGCCAGCTCCATAGGGCAGTACTTC	CASSIGQYF
.	TRBV10-3	TRBJ2-5	TRBD1	TGTGCCATCAGTCCGACAGGGGGTGAGACCCAGTACTTC	CAISPTGGETQYF
many	TRBV20-1	TRBJ2-3	TRBD2	TGCAGTGAAGCGGGAGGGCCAGGGGATACGCAGTATTTT	CSEAGGPGDTQYF
.	TRBV20-1	TRBJ2-5	.	TGCAGTGCTTTTAGAGAAGGGATGACAGGAGAGACCCAGTACTTC	CSAFREGMTGETQYF
once	TRBV27	TRBJ2-5	TRBD2	TGTGCCAGCAGTTTAACTAGCGGGAGTTTTGAGACCCAGTACTTC	CASSLTSGSFETQYF
few	TRBV7-2	TRBJ2-7	TRBD2	TGTGCCAGCAGCCCCGCGGGACTAATGTCCTACGAGCAGTACTTC	CASSPAGLMSYEQYF
many	TRBV5-1	TRBJ2-3	.	TGCGCCAGCAGCTTGGCCCTAGCCGCGGGTACGACAGATACGCAGTATTTT	CASSLALAAGTTDTQYF
many	TRBV7-9	TRBJ2-7	TRBD1	TGTGCCAGCAGCTTAGATCGGGACAGGGGCAGGTACGAGCAGTACTTC	CASSLDRDRGRYEQYF
.	TRBV5-1	TRBJ2-7	.	TGCGCCAGCAGCTTGACTCGACTAGTAAGTGAGCAGTACTTC	CASSLTRLVSEQYF
many	TRBV20-1	TRBJ2-2	.	TGCAGTGCTAGGGACTTATCGAACACCGGGGAGCTGTTTTTT	CSARDLSNTGELFF
few	TRBV28	TRBJ2-7	.	TGTGCCAGCAGTTTACCCGGATGGACCTACGAGCAGTACTTC	CASSLPGWTYEQYF
many	TRBV12-3/TRBV12-4	TRBJ2-7	TRBD1	TGTGCCAGCACCCGGACAGGGGGAACCTACGAGCAGTACTTC	CASTRTGGTYEQYF
many	TRBV12-3/TRBV12-4	TRBJ2-7	TRBD1	TGTGCCAGCAGGTGGACAGGAACCTACGAGCAGTACTTC	CASRWTGTYEQYF
.	TRBV28	TRBJ1-5	.	TGTGCCAGCAAGCTACTGAACCGGGGACTTCATAGCAATCAGCCCCAGCATTTT	CASKLLNRGLHSNQPQHF
few	TRBV25-1	TRBJ2-7	TRBD2	TGTGCCAGCACTAGTAGCGGGAGGTTCTACGAGCAGTACTTC	CASTSSGRFYEQYF
.	TRBV6-1	TRBJ2-1	TRBD2	TGTGCCGGGGGTGGTAGCGGGAGAGGGTGGAATGAGCAGTTCTTC	CAGGGSGRGWNEQFF
few	TRBV7-7	TRBJ2-1	.	TGTGCTAGCAGCTTAGGGGGACACCTTTACAATGAGCAGTTCTTC	CASSLGGHLYNEQFF
few	TRBV7-3	TRBJ1-2	TRBD1	TGTGCCAGCAGCCCCGGGACAGGCCCCTATGGCTACACCTTC	CASSPGTGPYGYTF
few	TRBV15	TRBJ2-5	.	TGTGCCACCAGCAGAGATCCAGTCCCAGAGACCCAGTACTTC	CATSRDPVPETQYF
.	TRBV18	TRBJ2-1	TRBD2	TGTGCCAGCTCATCCACTACCCCGGGACTAGCCTACAATGAGCAGTTCTTC	CASSSTTPGLAYNEQFF
few	TRBV29-1	TRBJ1-6	.	TGCAGCATTCGGACAGAAGGGAATTCACCCCTCCACTTT	CSIRTEGNSPLHF
.	TRBV7-9	TRBJ1-4	.	TGTGCCAGCAGCTTGAGTGCAACTAATGAAAAACTGTTTTTT	CASSLSATNEKLFF
few	TRBV25-1	TRBJ2-3	.	TGTGCCAGCAGTCCCTCTAGCGCGGAAGGAGATACGCAGTATTTT	CASSPSSAEGDTQYF
.	TRBV29-1	TRBJ1-3	.	TGCAGCGGTGTTCCGGGCTCTGGAAACACCATATATTTT	CSGVPGSGNTIYF
many	TRBV3-1	TRBJ2-3	.	TGTGCCAGCAGCCCCTTCGGACAAACACCCACAGATACGCAGTATTTT	CASSPFGQTPTDTQYF
few	TRBV20-1	TRBJ2-7	.	TGCAGTGCTAGTCCCGGACATCTCTACGAGCAGTACTTC	CSASPGHLYEQYF
many	TRBV7-9	TRBJ2-2	.	TGTGCCAGCAGCTTATCAATGCGAACCGGGGAGCTGTTTTTT	CASSLSMRTGELFF
.	TRBV6-5	TRBJ2-5	TRBD2	TGTGCCAGCAGTTACTCGGGGGGCGGGAGGCAAGAGACCCAGTACTTC	CASSYSGGGRQETQYF
.	TRBV29-1	TRBJ2-3	TRBD1	TGCAGCGTAGACAGGGAAGGAACGCAGTATTTT	CSVDREGTQYF
few	TRBV7-3	TRBJ2-2	.	TGTGCCAGCAGCTTGCGCCCAGGACATTACGCGAACACCGGGGAGCTGTTTTTT	CASSLRPGHYANTGELFF
many	TRBV4-3	TRBJ2-7	TRBD2	TGCGCCAGCAGCCAAGATATGGGACTAGCGGTCCCCAGCTCCTACGAGCAGTACTTC	CASSQDMGLAVPSSYEQYF
.	TRBV7-2	TRBJ2-5	.	TGTGCCAGCAGCTTAGGGCAGGGGCTTGGCCAAGAGACCCAGTACTTC	CASSLGQGLGQETQYF
few	TRBV7-9	TRBJ2-7	TRBD1	TGTGCCAGCAGCTTAATCGGCGGACAGGGGGCGTGGGAGCAGTACTTC	CASSLIGGQGAWEQYF
.	TRBV7-2	TRBJ2-1	.	TGTGCCAGCAGCTTAGTTCAGACAAGCTACTACAATGAGCAGTTCTTC	CASSLVQTSYYNEQFF
.	TRBV15	TRBJ2-6	.	TGTGCCACCAGCAGTCAGGGGATCGGGGCCAACGTCCTGACTTTC	CATSSQGIGANVLTF
.	TRBV30	TRBJ2-3	TRBD2	TGTGCCTGGAGGTTACTAGCGGGAGCAGATACGCAGTATTTT	CAWRLLAGADTQYF
few	TRBV5-1	TRBJ2-1	TRBD1	TGCGCCAGCAGCTTGGCAGGGGGCGGGCTTGGTGAGCAGTTCTTC	CASSLAGGGLGEQFF
few	TRBV28	TRBJ2-5	.	TGTGCCAGCAGTCCGGGTAGCCGGCGGGCCCAGTACTTC	CASSPGSRRAQYF
few	TRBV11-2	TRBJ2-3	.	TGTGCCAGCAGCTTCTCCAAAATACTAGCGGGACAGGGGCTAAGTACGCAGTATTTT	CASSFSKILAGQGLSTQYF
few	TRBV28	TRBJ2-7	.	TGTGCCAGCAGTCTCGGGGGCCAACCTCTTTACGAGCAGTACTTC	CASSLGGQPLYEQYF
.	TRBV28	TRBJ2-3	.	TGTGCCAGCAGTCCACTAGCACGGAGCACAGATACGCAGTATTTT	CASSPLARSTDTQYF
.	TRBV23-1	TRBJ2-2	.	TGCGCCAGCAGTCAATATACCCTAGCGACGACCGGGGAGCTGTTTTTT	CASSQYTLATTGELFF
few	TRBV20-1	TRBJ2-7	.	TGCAGTGCCGTACAGGTGGTAGACGAGCAGTACTTC	CSAVQVVDEQYF
.	TRBV18	TRBJ2-1	TRBD2	TGTGCCAGCTCAGGACTAGCGCACAATGAGCAGTTCTTC	CASSGLAHNEQFF
.	TRBV20-1	TRBJ2-3	TRBD2	TGCAGTGCTAGAGATCGACTAGCGGGAGGGCCAACAGATACGCAGTATTTT	CSARDRLAGGPTDTQYF
many	TRBV6-5	TRBJ2-4	.	TGTGCCAGCAGTCATCGGATCGGGACTCCAAGGAAAAACATTCAGTACTTC	CASSHRIGTPRKNIQYF
.	TRBV7-3	TRBJ2-7	TRBD2	TGTGCCAGCATCCCGAGGGACGTTAGACTAGCGGGATGCTCCTACGAGCAGTACTTC	CASIPRDVRLAGCSYEQYF
few	TRBV29-1	TRBJ1-1	.	TGCAGCGTTGGAGATGGTTCGGGGAACGCTGAAGCTTTCTTT	CSVGDGSGNAEAFF
many	TRBV29-1	TRBJ2-7	TRBD2	TGCAGCGTTGGGAGCGGGAGCTACGAGCAGTACTTC	CSVGSGSYEQYF
.	TRBV27	TRBJ2-5	.	TGTGCCAGCAGGGCCGCTCAAGAGACCCAGTACTTC	CASRAAQETQYF
.	TRBV4-2	TRBJ2-7	TRBD2	TGTGCCAGCAGCCAAGGCCTAGCGGACTCCTACGAGCAGTACTTC	CASSQGLADSYEQYF
.	TRBV6-2/TRBV6-3	TRBJ1-2	TRBD1	TGTGCCAGCAGTTACTCCCCGGACAGGCCGAGGGACTATGGCTACACCTTC	CASSYSPDRPRDYGYTF
many	TRBV20-1	TRBJ2-3	.	TGCAGTGCTAGGGGGGCCGTAAGCACAGATACGCAGTATTTT	CSARGAVSTDTQYF
many	TRBV29-1	TRBJ2-7	.	TGCAGCGTGGCCCGGGCCCACCGACGGGACGAGCAGTACTTC	CSVARAHRRDEQYF
.	TRBV5-6	TRBJ2-1	TRBD2	TGTGCCAGCAGCGCGGGGGGAGCCCATGAGCAGTTCTTC	CASSAGGAHEQFF
few	TRBV4-3	TRBJ2-7	TRBD1	TGCGCCAGCAGCCAAGATTGGGTGAGGGGGCAGGTCCGAAACTACGAGCAGTACTTC	CASSQDWVRGQVRNYEQYF